Listed here are 14 T cell receptor beta chains from one sample, sequenced in a study of early T cells in non-severe SARS-CoV-2 infection. Via MiXCR, TCRdb re-called the 5' RACE reads, giving one row per CDR3 protein. The sample comprises tens of thousands of distinct CDR3 sequences, 9% to 15% of which are singletons, and about 5% rests with the top ten. The material sequenced was whole blood. All receptors derive from an adult who was a healthcare worker with PCR-confirmed SARS-CoV-2 infection or an uninfected control (not recorded which).

The rearrangement links TRBV7-6 to TRBJ2-3; 8 bases align to TRBD2. With 2 bases clipped from V and 6 bases from J, the junction kept 4 bases outside the gene matches. CDR1 is SGHVS, CDR2 FNYEAQ, per germline. This CDR3 spans 14 amino acids. The CDR3 bases are TGTGCCAGCAGCTTAAACCGGGGGGGCGATACGCAGTATTTT. Its translation is CASSLNRGGDTQYF.

This clonotype came up a few times. V and J are TRBV30 and TRBJ2-1; TRBD2 matches at 9 bases. This CDR3 comprises 13 residues. CDR1 GTSNPN and CDR2 SVGIG come from the germline V gene (reference sequence). V lost 7 bases and J lost 4; bases outside the gene matches: 5. CDR3 amino acids: CALTSGTYNEQFF. CDR3 in DNA: TGTGCCTTGACTAGCGGAACTTACAATGAGCAGTTCTTC. The entire variable domain, with the rest obtained from reference TRBV30 and TRBJ2-1, is as follows: SQTIHQWPATLVQPVGSPLSLECTVEGTSNPNLYWYRQAAGRGLQLLFYSVGIGQISSEVPQNLSASRPQDRQFILSSKKLLLSDSGFYLCALTSGTYNEQFFGPGTRLTVL.

Ten or more counts support this clonotype. V usage is TRBV20-1 and J usage is TRBJ2-4; D ambiguous. V was clipped by 6 bases and J by 3 bases, with 18 bases between them. The germline CDR1 and CDR2 sequences are DFQATT and SNEGSKA (reference sequence). The CDR3 consists of 15 residues. The CDR3 is CSATPLANVKNIQYF. The CDR3 coding sequence is TGCAGTGCCACCCCCTTGGCTAACGTCAAAAACATTCAGTACTTC.

The table lists this clonotype with many counts. This chain connects TRBV19 to TRBJ2-3; D gene uncertain. V lost 3 bases and J lost 0, with 19 bases in between. CDR1 is LNHDA, CDR2 SQIVND, per germline (reference sequence). The CDR3 extends over 18 amino acids. The DNA for the CDR3 is TGTGCCAGTAGTATTCATGAGAGCTGGGCTTCTAGCACAGATACGCAGTATTTT. Its translation: CASSIHESWASSTDTQYF.

This clonotype has at least ten counts. The V and J genes are TRBV20-1 and TRBJ2-5, with D tentatively TRBD1 (5 bases). V was pared by 0 bases and J by 4 bases, with 6 bases between. The CDR3 is made up of 12 amino acids. Germline CDR1 is DFQATT and CDR2 is SNEGSKA (reference sequence). The chain's CDR3 is CSARDDRETQYF. DNA of the CDR3: TGCAGTGCTAGAGATGACAGAGAGACCCAGTACTTC.

The sample holds one count of this clonotype. The J gene is TRBJ2-3, the V gene TRBV5-1; tentative D call: TRBD2 (5 bases). The CDR3 runs to 14 residues. The V end lost 3 bases, the J end lost 0 bases, and 8 bases lay between the germline ends. The V gene's germline CDR1 is SGHRS and CDR2 YFSETQ. CDR3 DNA sequence: TGCGCCAGCAGCTCCCAGCGGAGCACAGATACGCAGTATTTT. Translating it yields CASSSQRSTDTQYF.

This clonotype turned up a few times. The chain joins TRBV5-6 to TRBJ1-1; weak D call: TRBD1 (5 bases). Trimming pared 4 bases from V and 4 bases from J, leaving 11 bases between. CDR1 is SGHDT, CDR2 YYEEEE, per germline. The CDR3 has 13 amino acids. CDR3 coding DNA: TGTGCCAGCAGCCGGGGGGTGGCCACTGAAGCTTTCTTT. This gives the protein CASSRGVATEAFF.

The chain is built from TRBV30 and TRBJ1-4; D gene ambiguous. The CDR3 has 15 residues. Germline V gene data show CDR1 as GTSNPN and CDR2 as SVGIG (reference sequence). Trimming took off 0 bases at V and 6 bases at J, with 14 bases between the two ends. The CDR3 loop is CAWSVRQEGYEKLFF. In DNA form, the CDR3 reads TGTGCCTGGAGTGTACGGCAGGAGGGTTATGAAAAACTGTTTTTT. Complete variable domain (other parts from reference TRBV30 and TRBJ1-4): SQTIHQWPATLVQPVGSPLSLECTVEGTSNPNLYWYRQAAGRGLQLLFYSVGIGQISSEVPQNLSASRPQDRQFILSSKKLLLSDSGFYLCAWSVRQEGYEKLFFGSGTQLSVL.

In this sample, this clonotype turned up a few times. The chain has TRBV7-8 and TRBJ1-1, with 9 bases that match TRBD1. CDR3 length equals 16 residues. The V and J ends lost 6 bases and 6 bases, in that order; junction bases with no gene match: 14. The germline gives CDR1 SGHVS, CDR2 FQNEAQ. This chain's CDR3 is CASSFVLQGAMAEAFF. The CDR3 DNA follows: TGTGCCAGCAGTTTTGTTTTACAGGGGGCTATGGCTGAAGCTTTCTTT.

This clonotype was seen a few times. The chain recombines TRBV18 with TRBJ2-1; TRBD2 agrees at 8 bases. CDR1 is KGHSH and CDR2 is LQKENI in the germline V gene. V shed 1 base, J shed 2 bases, and the junction held 7 bases outside the gene matches. There are 17 residues in the CDR3. In DNA form, the CDR3 reads TGTGCCAGCTCACCACGAGTCCCTAGCGGGCCCTACAATGAGCAGTTCTTC. This codes for CASSPRVPSGPYNEQFF.

This rearrangement joins TRBV20-1 to TRBJ2-7, with 11 bases that match TRBD1. The CDR3 has 13 residues. J gave up 2 bases and V 6 bases, and 3 bases lay outside the gene matches. CDR1 DFQATT and CDR2 SNEGSKA come from the germline V gene (reference sequence). The CDR3 region is CSAWDRGTYEQYF. CDR3 in DNA: TGCAGTGCCTGGGACAGGGGGACCTACGAGCAGTACTTC.

The V and J genes are TRBV20-1 and TRBJ1-2, with no clear D. The ends were cut back, 0 bases at V and 8 bases at J, with 13 bases in the middle. CDR3 size: 13 residues. Germline assignment: CDR1 DFQATT and CDR2 SNEGSKA (reference sequence). The CDR3 reads CSARDRQAVGYTF. The CDR3 DNA reads TGCAGTGCTAGAGATCGGCAGGCCGTAGGCTACACCTTC.

The chain couples TRBV29-1 to TRBJ1-1; 9 bases match TRBD1. J gave up 4 bases and V 7 bases, and 7 bases lay outside the gene matches. CDR3 length: 13 residues. Germline CDR1 reads SQVTM; CDR2 reads ANQGSEA. The CDR3 DNA sequence: TGCAGCGCTTGGGACAGGGCCGGCACTGAAGCTTTCTTT. Translated: CSAWDRAGTEAFF.

This chain links TRBV6-6 with TRBJ1-3, with D possibly TRBD1 on 6 matching bases. This CDR3 contains 13 residues. V lost 5 bases and J 6 bases, leaving 11 bases between the germline ends. Per germline, CDR1 MNHNY and CDR2 SVGAGI (reference sequence). CDR3: CASSRDTVNTIYF. Here the CDR3 DNA reads TGTGCCAGCAGTCGGGACACTGTAAACACCATATATTTT.